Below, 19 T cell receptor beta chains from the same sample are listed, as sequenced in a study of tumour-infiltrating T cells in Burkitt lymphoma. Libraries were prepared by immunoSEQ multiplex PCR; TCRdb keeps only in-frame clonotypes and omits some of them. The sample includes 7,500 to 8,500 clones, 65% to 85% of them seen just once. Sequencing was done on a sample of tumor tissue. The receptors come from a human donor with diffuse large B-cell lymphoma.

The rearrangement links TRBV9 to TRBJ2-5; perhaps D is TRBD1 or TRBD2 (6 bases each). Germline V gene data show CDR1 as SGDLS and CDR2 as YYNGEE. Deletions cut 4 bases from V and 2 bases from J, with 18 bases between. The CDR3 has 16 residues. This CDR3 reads CASSPGHFGSQETQYF. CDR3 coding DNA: TGTGCCAGCAGCCCGGGACATTTCGGGAGTCAAGAGACCCAGTACTTC.

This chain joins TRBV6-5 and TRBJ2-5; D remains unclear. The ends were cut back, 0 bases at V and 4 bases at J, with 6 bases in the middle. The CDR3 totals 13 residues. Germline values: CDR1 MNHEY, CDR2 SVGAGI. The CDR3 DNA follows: TGTGCCAGCAGTTACTCATTGGGAGAGACCCAGTACTTC. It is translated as CASSYSLGETQYF.

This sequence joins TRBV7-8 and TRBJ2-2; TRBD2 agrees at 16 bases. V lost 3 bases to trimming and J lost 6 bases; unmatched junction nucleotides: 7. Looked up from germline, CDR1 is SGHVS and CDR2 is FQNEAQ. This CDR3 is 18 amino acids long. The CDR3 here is CASSFNSGTSGGAGELFF. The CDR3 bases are TGTGCCAGCAGCTTCAACAGTGGGACTAGCGGGGGGGCCGGGGAGCTGTTTTTT.

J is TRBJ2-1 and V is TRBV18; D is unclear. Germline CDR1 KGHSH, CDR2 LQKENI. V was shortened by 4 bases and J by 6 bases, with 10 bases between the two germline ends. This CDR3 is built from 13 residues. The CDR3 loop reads CASSRGRGNEQFF. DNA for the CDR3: TGTGCCAGCTCACGCGGAAGAGGCAATGAGCAGTTCTTC. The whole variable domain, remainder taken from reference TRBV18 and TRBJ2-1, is NAGVMQNPRHLVRRRGQEARLRCSPMKGHSHVYWYRQLPEEGLKFMVYLQKENIIDESGMPKERFSAEFPKEGPSILRIQQVVRGDSAAYFCASSRGRGNEQFFGPGTRLTVL.

The CDR3: CASSYVNTEAFF. The CDR3 DNA follows: TGTGCCAGCAGCTACGTGAACACTGAAGCTTTCTTT. The chain employs TRBV7-9 and TRBJ1-1; D is ambiguous. CDR3 length equals 12 residues. Per germline, CDR1 SEHNR and CDR2 FQNEAQ (reference sequence). Trimming removed 4 bases from V and 0 bases from J, with 3 bases in between.

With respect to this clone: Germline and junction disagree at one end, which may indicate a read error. CDR3 in amino acids: CASTLQQVNYGYTF. In DNA form, the CDR3 reads TGTGCCAGCACCTTGCAGCAGGTCAACTATGGCTACACCTTC. This chain links TRBV5-5 with TRBJ1-2; D is undetermined. CDR1 SGHKS and CDR2 YYEKEE come from the germline V gene (reference sequence). The CDR3 covers 14 residues.

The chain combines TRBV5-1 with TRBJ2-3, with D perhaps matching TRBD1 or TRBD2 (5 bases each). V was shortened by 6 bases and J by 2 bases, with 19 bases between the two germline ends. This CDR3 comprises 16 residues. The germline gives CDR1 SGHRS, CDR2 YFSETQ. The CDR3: CASTDRDIGTTDTQYF. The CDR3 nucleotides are TGCGCCAGCACCGACCGAGACATAGGGACCACAGATACGCAGTATTTT.

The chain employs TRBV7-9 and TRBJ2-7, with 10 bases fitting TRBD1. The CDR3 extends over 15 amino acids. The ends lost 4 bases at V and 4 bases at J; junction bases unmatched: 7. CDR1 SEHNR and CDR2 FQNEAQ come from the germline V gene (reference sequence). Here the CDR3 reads CASSSGTGERYEQYF. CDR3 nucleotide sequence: TGTGCCAGCAGCTCCGGGACAGGGGAGAGATACGAGCAGTACTTC. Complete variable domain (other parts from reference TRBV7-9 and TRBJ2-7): DTGVSQNPRHKITKRGQNVTFRCDPISEHNRLYWYRQTLGQGPEFLTYFQNEAQLEKSRLLSDRFSAERPKGSFSTLEIQRTEQGDSAMYLCASSSGTGERYEQYFGPGTRLTVT.

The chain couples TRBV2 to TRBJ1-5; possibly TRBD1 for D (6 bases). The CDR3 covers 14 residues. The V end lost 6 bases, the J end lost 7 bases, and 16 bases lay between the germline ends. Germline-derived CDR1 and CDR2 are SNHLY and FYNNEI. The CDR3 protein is CASSLNRDLQPQHF. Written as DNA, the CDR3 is TGTGCCAGCAGCCTCAACAGGGACTTGCAGCCCCAGCATTTT.

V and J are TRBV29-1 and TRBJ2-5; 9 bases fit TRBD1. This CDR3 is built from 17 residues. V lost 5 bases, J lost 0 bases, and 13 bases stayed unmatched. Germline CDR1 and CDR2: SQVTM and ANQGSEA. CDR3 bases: TGCAGCGTTCCCCAAAATGCCGGGACAGGGTACCAAGAGACCCAGTACTTC. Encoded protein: CSVPQNAGTGYQETQYF.

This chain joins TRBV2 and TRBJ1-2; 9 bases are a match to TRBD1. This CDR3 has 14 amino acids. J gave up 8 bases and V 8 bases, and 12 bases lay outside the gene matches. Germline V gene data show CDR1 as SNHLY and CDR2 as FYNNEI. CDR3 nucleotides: TGTGCCAGCGGGTCCGGGACAGGGTATCTCGGCTACACCTTC. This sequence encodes CASGSGTGYLGYTF.

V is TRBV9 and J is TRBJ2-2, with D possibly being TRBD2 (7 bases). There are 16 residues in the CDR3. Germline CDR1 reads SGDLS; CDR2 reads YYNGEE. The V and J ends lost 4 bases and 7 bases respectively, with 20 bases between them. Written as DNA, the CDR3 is TGTGCCAGCAGCCCCTACGGAGGGGGGGCGGTCGGGGAGCTGTTTTTT. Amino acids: CASSPYGGGAVGELFF.

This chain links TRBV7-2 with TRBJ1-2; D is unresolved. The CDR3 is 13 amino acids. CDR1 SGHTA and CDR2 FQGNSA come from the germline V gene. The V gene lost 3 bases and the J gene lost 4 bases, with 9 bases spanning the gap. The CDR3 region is CASSLWPSYGYTF. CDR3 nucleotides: TGTGCCAGCAGCTTGTGGCCCTCCTATGGCTACACCTTC.

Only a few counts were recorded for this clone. CDR3 DNA: TGCGCCAGCAGCCAAGACAGGGTATCCGGCAATTCACCCCTCCACTTT. It encodes CASSQDRVSGNSPLHF. J is TRBJ1-6 and V is TRBV4-3; weak D call: TRBD1 (5 bases). Germline V gene lookup returns CDR1 LGHNA and CDR2 YSLEER. V was shortened by 0 bases and J by 7 bases, with 13 bases between the two germline ends. This CDR3 contains 16 residues.

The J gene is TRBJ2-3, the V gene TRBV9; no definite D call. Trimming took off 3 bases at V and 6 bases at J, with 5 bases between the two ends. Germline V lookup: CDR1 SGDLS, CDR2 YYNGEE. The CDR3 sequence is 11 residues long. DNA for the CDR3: TGTGCCAGCAGCGACGGGGATACGCAGTATTTT. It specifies CASSDGDTQYF.

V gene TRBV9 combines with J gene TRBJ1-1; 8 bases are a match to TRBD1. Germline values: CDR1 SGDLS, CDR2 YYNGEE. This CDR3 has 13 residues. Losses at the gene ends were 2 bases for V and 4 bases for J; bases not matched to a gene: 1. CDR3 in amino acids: CASSVTGGTEAFF. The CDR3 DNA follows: TGTGCCAGCAGCGTTACAGGGGGCACTGAAGCTTTCTTT.

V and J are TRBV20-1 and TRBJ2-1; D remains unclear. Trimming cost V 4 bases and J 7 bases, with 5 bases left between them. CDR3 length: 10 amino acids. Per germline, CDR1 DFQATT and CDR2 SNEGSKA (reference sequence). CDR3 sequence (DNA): TGCAGTGCTAAAGGTAATGAGCAGTTCTTC. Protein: CSAKGNEQFF.

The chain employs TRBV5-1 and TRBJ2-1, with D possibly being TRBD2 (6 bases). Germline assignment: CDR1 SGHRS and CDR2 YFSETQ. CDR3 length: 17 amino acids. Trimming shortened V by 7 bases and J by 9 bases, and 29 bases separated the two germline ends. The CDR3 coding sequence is TGCGCCAGCCAACCAAACCCCTCCGGGACGGGGGACGGTGAGCAGTTCTTC. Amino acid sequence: CASQPNPSGTGDGEQFF.

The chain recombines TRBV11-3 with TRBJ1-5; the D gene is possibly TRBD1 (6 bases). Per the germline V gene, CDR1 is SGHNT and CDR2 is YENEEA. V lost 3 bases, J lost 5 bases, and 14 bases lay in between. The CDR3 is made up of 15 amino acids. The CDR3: CASSFDKGGDQPQHF. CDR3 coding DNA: TGTGCCAGCAGCTTTGACAAGGGGGGTGATCAGCCCCAGCATTTT.